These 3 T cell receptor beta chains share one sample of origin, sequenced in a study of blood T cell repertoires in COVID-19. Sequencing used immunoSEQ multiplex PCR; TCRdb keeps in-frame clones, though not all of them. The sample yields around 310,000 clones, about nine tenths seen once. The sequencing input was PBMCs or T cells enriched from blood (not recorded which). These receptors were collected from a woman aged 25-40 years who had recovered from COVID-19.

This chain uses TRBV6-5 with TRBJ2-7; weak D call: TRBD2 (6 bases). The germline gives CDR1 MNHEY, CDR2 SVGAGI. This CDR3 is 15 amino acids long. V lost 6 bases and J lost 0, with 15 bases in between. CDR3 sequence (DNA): TGTGCCAGCAGACCCGGGACTGGCAGCTCCTACGAGCAGTACTTC. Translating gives CASRPGTGSSYEQYF.

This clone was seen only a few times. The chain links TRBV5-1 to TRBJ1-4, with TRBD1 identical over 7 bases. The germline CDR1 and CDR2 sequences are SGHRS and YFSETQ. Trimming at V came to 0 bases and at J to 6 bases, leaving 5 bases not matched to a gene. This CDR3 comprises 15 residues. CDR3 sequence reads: CASSLDGQEDEKLFF. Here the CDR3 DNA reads TGCGCCAGCAGCTTGGATGGACAGGAGGATGAAAAACTGTTTTTT.

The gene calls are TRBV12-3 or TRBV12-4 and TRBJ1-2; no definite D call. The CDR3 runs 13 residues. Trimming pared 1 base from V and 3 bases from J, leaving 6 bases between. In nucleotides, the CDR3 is TGTGCCAGCAGTTTAGACGGGGACTATGGCTACACCTTC. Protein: CASSLDGDYGYTF.